One and the same sample provided the 4 T cell receptor beta chains below, sequenced in a study of chemoradiotherapy in HPV16-positive cancers. Produced via immunoSEQ multiplex PCR; TCRdb's table is partial and in-frame only. The sample includes tens of thousands of clones, roughly 92% seen only once; the top ten take about a fifth. The input for sequencing was blood, taken from a patient who underwent chemoradiotherapy. These receptors all stem from a human donor with HPV-associated anogenital cancer.

The chain combines TRBV27 with TRBJ2-7; D is possibly TRBD1 (6 bases). This CDR3 contains 14 residues. V was cut by 2 bases and J by 5 bases, with 13 bases left in between. Germline values: CDR1 MNHEY, CDR2 SMNVEV (reference sequence). CDR3 in amino acids: CASSLPGAIHEQYF. CDR3 bases: TGTGCCAGCAGTTTACCAGGGGCCATCCACGAGCAGTACTTC.

The J gene is TRBJ1-1, the V gene TRBV9, with D perhaps TRBD1 (6 bases). Germline CDR1 reads SGDLS; CDR2 reads YYNGEE. Trimming left V 3 bases short and J 1 base short, with 10 bases between. The CDR3 extends over 14 amino acids. The CDR3 is CASSEGGSNTEAFF. DNA of the CDR3: TGTGCCAGCAGCGAGGGGGGCTCGAACACTGAAGCTTTCTTT. Filled out from reference TRBV9 and TRBJ1-1, the complete variable domain reads DSGVTQTPKHLITATGQRVTLRCSPRSGDLSVYWYQQSLDQGLQFLIQYYNGEERAKGNILERFSAQQFPDLHSELNLSSLELGDSALYFCASSEGGSNTEAFFGQGTRLTVV.

This clone was seen only a few times. The genes are TRBV2 and TRBJ1-1; D gene uncertain. Germline loops: CDR1 SNHLY, CDR2 FYNNEI. This CDR3 comprises 14 residues. Between the trimmed V and J ends, which lost 3 bases and 0 bases, there was a span of 8 bases. The CDR3 coding sequence is TGTGCCAGCAGTGACCAAGGGATGAACACTGAAGCTTTCTTT. Its protein is CASSDQGMNTEAFF.

The J gene is TRBJ2-1, the V gene TRBV7-2; the D is unclear. The V and J ends lost 5 bases and 8 bases respectively, with 16 bases between them. In germline, CDR1 is SGHTA, CDR2 FQGNSA. The CDR3 extends over 14 amino acids. The CDR3 nucleotides read TGTGCCAGCAGCCAGGACCCGTCTGGTGATGAGCAGTTCTTC. Its translation: CASSQDPSGDEQFF.